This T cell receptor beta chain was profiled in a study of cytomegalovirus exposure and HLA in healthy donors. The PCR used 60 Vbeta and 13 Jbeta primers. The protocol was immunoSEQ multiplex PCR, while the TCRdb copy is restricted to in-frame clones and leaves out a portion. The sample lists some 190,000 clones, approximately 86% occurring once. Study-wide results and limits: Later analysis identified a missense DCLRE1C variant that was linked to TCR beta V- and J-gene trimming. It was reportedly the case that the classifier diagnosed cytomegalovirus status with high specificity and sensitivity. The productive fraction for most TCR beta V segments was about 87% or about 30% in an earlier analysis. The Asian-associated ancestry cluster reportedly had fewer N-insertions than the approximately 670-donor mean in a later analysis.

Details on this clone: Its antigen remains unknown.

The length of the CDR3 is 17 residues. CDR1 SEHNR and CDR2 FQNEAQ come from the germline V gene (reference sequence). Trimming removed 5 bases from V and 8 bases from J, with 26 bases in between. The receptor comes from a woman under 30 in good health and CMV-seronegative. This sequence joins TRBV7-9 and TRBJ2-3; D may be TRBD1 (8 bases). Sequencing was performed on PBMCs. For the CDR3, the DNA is TGTGCCAGCAGCCCTCATCGGACCGGACAGGGAGGGGGTACGCAGTATTTT. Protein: CASSPHRTGQGGGTQYF. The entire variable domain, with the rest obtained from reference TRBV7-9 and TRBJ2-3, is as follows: DTGVSQNPRHKITKRGQNVTFRCDPISEHNRLYWYRQTLGQGPEFLTYFQNEAQLEKSRLLSDRFSAERPKGSFSTLEIQRTEQGDSAMYLCASSPHRTGQGGGTQYFGPGTRLTVL.